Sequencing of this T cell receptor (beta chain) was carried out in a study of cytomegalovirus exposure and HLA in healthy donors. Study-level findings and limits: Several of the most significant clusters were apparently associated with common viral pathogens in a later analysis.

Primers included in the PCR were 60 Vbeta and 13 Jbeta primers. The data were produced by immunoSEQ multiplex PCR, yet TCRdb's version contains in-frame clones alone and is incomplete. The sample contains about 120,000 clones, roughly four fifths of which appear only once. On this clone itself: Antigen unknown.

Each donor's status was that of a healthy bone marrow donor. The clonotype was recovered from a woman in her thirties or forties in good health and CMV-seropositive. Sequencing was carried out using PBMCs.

The CDR3, as DNA: TGTGCCAGCAGCTTAGCGCTGGCGACACCTACGGGGGGCTACACCTTC. Protein: CASSLALATPTGGYTF. V gene TRBV7-9 combines with J gene TRBJ1-2; D is ambiguous. This CDR3 spans 16 amino acids. V was cut by 0 bases and J by 8 bases, with 19 bases left in between. CDR1 is SEHNR, CDR2 FQNEAQ, per germline (reference sequence).